This passage covers 21 T cell receptor beta chains from one sample sequenced in a study of breast tumors, draining lymph nodes, adjacent tissues. MiXCR, applied by TCRdb to the multiplex PCR reads, yields one record per CDR3 protein. The profile shows approximately 180,000 distinct CDR3 sequences, more than 25% of them singletons. The lymph nodes were axillary draining lymph nodes from breast cancer patients. Sequenced: axillary lymph node tissue. Every receptor here comes from a female donor with breast cancer. Some clones in this sample may be carry-over from other donors' samples.

V usage is TRBV18 and J usage is TRBJ1-1; D may be TRBD1 (6 bases). The CDR3 has 14 residues. In germline, CDR1 is KGHSH, CDR2 LQKENI. V was shortened by 3 bases and J by 7 bases, with 15 bases between the two germline ends. In DNA form, the CDR3 reads TGTGCCAGCTCACCTGGGGCAGGGGATTTTGAAGCTTTCTTT. This sequence encodes CASSPGAGDFEAFF.

Ten or more counts support this clonotype. The CDR3 region is CASSSHSSGGLHF. The CDR3 region has the DNA TGTGCCAGCAGCTCCCACAGTTCTGGGGGCCTCCACTTT. The gene calls are TRBV3-1 and TRBJ1-6; the D gene is possibly TRBD1 (5 bases). Between the trimmed V and J ends, which lost 5 bases and 15 bases, there was a span of 17 bases. The CDR3 is 13 residues long. The germline V gene encodes CDR1 LGHDT and CDR2 YNNKEL (reference sequence). The full variable domain, rest sourced from reference TRBV3-1 and TRBJ1-6, is DTAVSQTPKYLVTQMGNDKSIKCEQNLGHDTMYWYKQDSKKFLKIMFSYNNKELIINETVPNRFSPKSPDKAHLNLHINSLELGDSAVYFCASSSHSSGGLHFGNGTRLTVT.

This clonotype was found many times. This sequence joins TRBV2 and TRBJ2-7; 10 bases are shared with TRBD1. This CDR3 spans 13 amino acids. J gave up 6 bases and V 6 bases, and 5 bases lay outside the gene matches. The germline V gene encodes CDR1 SNHLY and CDR2 FYNNEI. The DNA for the CDR3 is TGTGCCAGCAGCCTCGACAGGGGGCGCGAGCAGTACTTC. This gives the protein CASSLDRGREQYF.

CDR3 in DNA: TGCGCCAGCAGTGGGGACAGAAAAGGAGCCAAAAACATTCAGTACTTC. It encodes CASSGDRKGAKNIQYF. This rearrangement joins TRBV10-1 to TRBJ2-4, with 7 bases aligning to TRBD1. V was clipped by 4 bases and J by 0 bases; unmatched bases: 6. The CDR3 is 16 residues long. The germline gives CDR1 WNHNN, CDR2 SYGVQD (reference sequence).

This clonotype has ten or more counts. The chain recombines TRBV19 with TRBJ1-2; 7 bases match TRBD1. Germline values: CDR1 LNHDA, CDR2 SQIVND (reference sequence). There are 14 residues in the CDR3. J lost 5 bases, V lost 4 bases, and 7 bases had no gene match. CDR3 loop: CASSTGQRGYGYTF. In DNA, the CDR3 is TGTGCCAGTAGTACGGGACAGCGGGGGTATGGCTACACCTTC.

This clonotype showed up many times. The rearrangement uses TRBV19 and TRBJ2-2; the D gene is possibly TRBD1 (6 bases). The V end was cut by 6 bases, the J end by 5 bases, with 10 bases between. The CDR3 covers 13 residues. Germline loops: CDR1 LNHDA, CDR2 SQIVND (reference sequence). CDR3 protein: CASSLRGTGELFF. CDR3 DNA sequence: TGTGCCAGTAGCCTCAGGGGTACCGGGGAGCTGTTTTTT.

This clonotype has a count of ten or more. The CDR3: CASSSLAGSQFF. DNA for the CDR3: TGTGCCAGCAGTAGCCTAGCGGGGTCGCAGTTCTTC. This chain links TRBV6-2 or TRBV6-3 with TRBJ2-1; 9 positions match TRBD2. CDR1 and CDR2 from the germline V gene are MNHEY and SVGEGT. The CDR3 contains 12 residues. V lost 5 bases and J lost 12; bases outside the gene matches: 5.

This clonotype was seen repeatedly, ten times or more. The chain combines TRBV4-1 with TRBJ1-2, with a possible D match to TRBD1 (6 bases). V was trimmed by 8 bases and J by 3 bases, leaving 19 bases between them. This CDR3 comprises 15 residues. Germline loops: CDR1 MGHRA, CDR2 YSYEKL. CDR3 nucleotide sequence: TGCGCCAGCTCTCCGGGACAAGAAATCGACTATGGCTACACCTTC. It specifies CASSPGQEIDYGYTF.

This clonotype was detected only once. This may be a read error: a much more frequent sequence differs by one nucleotide. This rearrangement joins TRBV27 to TRBJ2-3; TRBD2 might be the D (7 bases). Germline V gene lookup returns CDR1 MNHEY and CDR2 SMNVEV (reference sequence). The length of the CDR3 is 14 residues. In nucleotides, the CDR3 is TGTGCCAGCAGAATAGGGGGGGGCATCGATACGCGGTATTTT. It specifies CASRIGGGIDTRYF.

This clonotype was seen many times. The rearrangement uses TRBV24-1 and TRBJ1-1; tentatively, D is TRBD1 (5 bases). Germline loops: CDR1 KGHDR, CDR2 SFDVKD. V lost 4 bases to trimming and J lost 3 bases, with 14 bases between them. This CDR3 has 15 amino acids. CDR3 DNA: TGTGCCACCAGTGAAAGGGGACTGGGGGACACTGAAGCTTTCTTT. Residues: CATSERGLGDTEAFF.

This clonotype was picked up many times. The chain recombines TRBV30 with TRBJ2-5; D possibly matches TRBD1 or TRBD2 (5 bases each). The V gene's germline CDR1 is GTSNPN and CDR2 SVGIG (reference sequence). This CDR3 is 16 amino acids long. With 0 bases removed from V and 5 bases from J, the gap between germline ends came to 19 bases. The CDR3 DNA follows: TGTGCCTGGAGTGTATTCGGGGCAGAACCCTGGGAGACCCAGTACTTC. Encoded protein: CAWSVFGAEPWETQYF.

V gene TRBV5-4 combines with J gene TRBJ2-4; TRBD1 matches 12 bases. The CDR3 has 15 residues. Trimming removed 3 bases from V and 9 bases from J; junction bases left unmatched: 7. Looked up from germline, CDR1 is SGHNT and CDR2 is YYREEE (reference sequence). As DNA, the CDR3 is TGTGCCAGCAGCTCCCCGGGACAGGGGGCAAGCATTCAGTACTTC. This codes for CASSSPGQGASIQYF.

This clonotype was recorded many times. The CDR3 DNA sequence: TGTGCCTCGGGATCGGGACAGGGGCTCGAGCAGTACTTC. As protein: CASGSGQGLEQYF. The V gene is TRBV30, the J gene TRBJ2-7; 10 bases map to TRBD1. The CDR3 is 13 amino acids. V shed 7 bases, J shed 6 bases, and the junction held 9 bases outside the gene matches. Germline CDR1 reads GTSNPN; CDR2 reads SVGIG (reference sequence).

This clonotype was seen at least ten times. V and J are TRBV7-2 and TRBJ2-5, with D tentatively TRBD1 (5 bases). There are 15 residues in the CDR3. V lost 5 bases, J lost 3 bases, and 16 bases lay in between. The germline V gene has CDR1 SGHTA and CDR2 FQGNSA. Written as DNA, the CDR3 is TGTGCCAGCAGCCATGGAAGGGGCCGGGAAGAGACCCAGTACTTC. Translation gives CASSHGRGREETQYF.

This clonotype was recorded many times. The chain recombines TRBV24-1 with TRBJ2-5, with 12 bases aligning to TRBD2. The length of the CDR3 is 17 residues. The germline V gene has CDR1 KGHDR and CDR2 SFDVKD. With 4 bases clipped from V and 6 bases from J, the junction kept 11 bases outside the gene matches. The CDR3 nucleotides are TGTGCCACCAGTGACCCCAATGGACTAGCGGGGAGACAGACCCAGTACTTC. It yields the protein CATSDPNGLAGRQTQYF.

The gene calls are TRBV2 and TRBJ1-4, with 7 positions matching TRBD1. This CDR3 has 13 amino acids. Unmatched junction bases numbered 7, after V lost 8 bases and J lost 7 bases. The germline V gene encodes CDR1 SNHLY and CDR2 FYNNEI. CDR3 in DNA: TGTGCCAGCGGAGACAGGGCGGGTGAAAAACTGTTTTTT. Protein: CASGDRAGEKLFF.

This clonotype showed up many times. V gene TRBV4-1 combines with J gene TRBJ2-1; possible D gene TRBD2, 5 bases. The CDR3 consists of 13 residues. Germline CDR1 is MGHRA and CDR2 is YSYEKL. V was clipped by 4 bases and J by 6 bases, with 10 bases between them. CDR3 region: CASSPIGLNEQFF. The CDR3 DNA reads TGCGCCAGCAGCCCCATTGGACTCAATGAGCAGTTCTTC.

This clonotype came up a few times. This chain links TRBV20-1 with TRBJ2-7, with 7 bases matching TRBD2. The V segment lost 3 bases and the J segment 4 bases; nucleotides outside the gene matches: 9. The CDR3 has 14 residues. Germline values: CDR1 DFQATT, CDR2 SNEGSKA (reference sequence). CDR3 in DNA: TGCAGTGCTAGGGCGCCTAGCGGCCTTTACGAGCAGTACTTC. This sequence encodes CSARAPSGLYEQYF.

This rearrangement joins TRBV7-3 to TRBJ2-5; D tentatively reads TRBD1 or TRBD2 (5 bases each). Germline CDR1 SGHTA, CDR2 FQGTGA. The length of the CDR3 is 17 residues. V lost 5 bases and J 2 bases, leaving 21 bases between the germline ends. CDR3: CASSQAGRGRGQETQYF. Here the CDR3 DNA reads TGTGCCAGCAGCCAAGCCGGACGGGGCCGAGGGCAAGAGACCCAGTACTTC.

This clonotype was counted a single time. The conserved closing phenylalanine or tryptophan is absent in this CDR3, likely reflecting a read error. The chain is built from TRBV27 and TRBJ2-1; TRBD2 aligns across 9 bases. Germline loops: CDR1 MNHEY, CDR2 SMNVEV (reference sequence). This CDR3 comprises 17 residues. V shed 5 bases and J 1 base; nucleotides not matched to a gene: 9. CDR3 sequence reads: CASSPLRSGGSYNEQFI. The DNA of the CDR3 is TGTGCCAGCAGTCCTCTCCGTAGCGGGGGTTCCTACAATGAGCAGTTCATC.

The table lists this clonotype with many counts. The CDR3 is CATSDWGNQPQHF. CDR3 coding DNA: TGTGCCACCAGTGATTGGGGGAATCAGCCCCAGCATTTT. The chain links TRBV24-1 to TRBJ1-5; D perhaps matches TRBD1 (5 bases). The CDR3 loop spans 13 amino acids. Between the trimmed V and J ends, which lost 2 bases and 4 bases, there was a span of 5 bases. The germline gives CDR1 KGHDR, CDR2 SFDVKD.